The 16 T cell receptor beta chains given below trace back to one sample, sequenced in a study of CD8 T cells in Susac syndrome. Random-hexamer reverse transcription was applied to roughly 0.5 to 1 ug RNA. TCRdb passed the immunoSEQ multiplex PCR reads through MiXCR, listing each CDR3 protein once. Of approximately 190,000 distinct CDR3 sequences in the sample, 95% were seen once. The sequenced sample consisted of CD8+ T cells from PBMCs. Source of these receptors: a human donor with Susac syndrome.

V is TRBV9 and J is TRBJ1-1; 8 positions match TRBD1. The V gene end was trimmed by 4 bases and the J gene end by 4 bases; junction bases not matched to a gene: 3. CDR1 is SGDLS, CDR2 YYNGEE, per germline. The CDR3 consists of 13 residues. For the CDR3, the DNA is TGTGCCAGCAGCCGACAGGGGATCACTGAAGCTTTCTTT. Residues: CASSRQGITEAFF.

The chain has TRBV4-1 and TRBJ1-4; the match to TRBD1 covers 7 bases. Germline-derived CDR1 and CDR2 are MGHRA and YSYEKL. The trim removed 7 bases at V and 7 bases at J, leaving 15 bases unmatched. This CDR3 comprises 16 residues. The DNA of the CDR3 is TGCGCCAGCACCCGGTCTAGACAGGGCTCAGGTGAAAAACTGTTTTTT. Translation gives CASTRSRQGSGEKLFF.

The chain joins TRBV5-4 to TRBJ2-1; the D gene is possibly TRBD2 (5 bases). V lost 0 bases and J lost 6, with 13 bases in between. CDR1 SGHNT and CDR2 YYREEE come from the germline V gene (reference sequence). This CDR3 has 15 amino acids. DNA of the CDR3: TGTGCCAGCAGCTTGGCTGTAGCGCGCCTCAATGAGCAGTTCTTC. It is translated as CASSLAVARLNEQFF.

This chain links TRBV27 with TRBJ2-1, with a weak D call TRBD2 (7 bases). This CDR3 has 15 amino acids. Looked up from germline, CDR1 is MNHEY and CDR2 is SMNVEV (reference sequence). Between the trimmed V and J ends, which lost 6 bases and 2 bases, there was a span of 14 bases. The CDR3 region has the DNA TGTGCCAGCAGGGGGGGGCTGACGACCTACAATGAGCAGTTCTTC. Translated: CASRGGLTTYNEQFF.

The chain combines TRBV9 with TRBJ1-2; D is unclear. Germline CDR1 reads SGDLS; CDR2 reads YYNGEE. V lost 4 bases, J lost 6 bases, and 19 bases lay in between. CDR3 length: 15 amino acids. This CDR3 reads CASSTDGLDVDGYTF. DNA of the CDR3: TGTGCCAGCAGCACGGACGGCCTCGATGTTGATGGCTACACCTTC.

The V gene is TRBV5-6, the J gene TRBJ2-1; TRBD1 matches 7 bases. Trimming at V came to 2 bases and at J to 6 bases, leaving 5 bases not matched to a gene. Germline loops: CDR1 SGHDT, CDR2 YYEEEE. CDR3 length: 14 residues. The CDR3 loop reads CASSFMTGPNEQFF. The CDR3 nucleotides read TGTGCCAGCAGCTTCATGACAGGGCCCAATGAGCAGTTCTTC.

V gene TRBV11-2 combines with J gene TRBJ2-1; tentative D call: TRBD2 (6 bases). The CDR3 runs 16 residues. Germline loops: CDR1 SGHAT, CDR2 FQNNGV. V was trimmed by 3 bases and J by 1 base, leaving 13 bases between them. CDR3 sequence: CASSLSAEGSYNEQFF. The CDR3 nucleotides read TGTGCCAGCAGCTTGTCAGCGGAGGGATCCTACAATGAGCAGTTCTTC. The whole variable domain, remainder taken from reference TRBV11-2 and TRBJ2-1, is EAGVAQSPRYKIIEKRQSVAFWCNPISGHATLYWYQQILGQGPKLLIQFQNNGVVDDSQLPKDRFSAERLKGVDSTLKIQPAKLEDSAVYLCASSLSAEGSYNEQFFGPGTRLTVL.

The V and J genes are TRBV20-1 and TRBJ1-2, with TRBD1 identical over 9 bases. From germline, CDR1 is DFQATT and CDR2 SNEGSKA (reference sequence). The CDR3 is made up of 16 amino acids. The junction had 11 bases not matched to a gene; V was cut back by 2 bases and J by 4 bases. The CDR3 sequence: CSARRRTQTGGYGYTF. The CDR3 bases are TGCAGTGCTAGACGCCGAACTCAGACAGGGGGCTATGGCTACACCTTC.

The chain uses TRBV2 and TRBJ2-1; D is unresolved. Trimming took 9 bases from V and 6 from J, leaving 21 bases between them. From germline, CDR1 is SNHLY and CDR2 FYNNEI. CDR3 size: 15 residues. CDR3 residues: CASLRSLGESNEQFF. DNA for the CDR3: TGTGCCAGTCTCCGATCGCTTGGTGAGAGCAATGAGCAGTTCTTC.

The genes are TRBV19 and TRBJ1-2; no definite D call. This CDR3 comprises 13 residues. V lost 9 bases, J lost 4 bases, and 15 bases lay in between. CDR1 LNHDA and CDR2 SQIVND come from the germline V gene (reference sequence). The CDR3 region is CARGGEAFYGYTF. CDR3 nucleotides: TGTGCCAGGGGCGGGGAAGCGTTCTATGGCTACACCTTC.

This clonotype was observed a single time. The rearrangement joins TRBV7-9 to TRBJ1-1; D call uncertain. Trimming took 8 bases from V and 4 from J, leaving 14 bases between them. CDR1 is SEHNR, CDR2 FQNEAQ, per germline (reference sequence). The CDR3 is 13 residues long. CDR3 amino acids: CASLGRAGTEAFF. The CDR3 nucleotides are TGTGCCAGCCTTGGACGGGCGGGCACTGAAGCTTTCTTT.

This rearrangement joins TRBV7-6 to TRBJ2-7; D is uncertain. Germline-derived CDR1 and CDR2 are SGHVS and FNYEAQ. Trimming took off 1 base at V and 4 bases at J, with 8 bases between the two ends. There are 13 residues in the CDR3. The CDR3 DNA sequence: TGTGCCAGCAGCTTAGAAGAATGGTACGAGCAGTACTTC. Encoded protein: CASSLEEWYEQYF.

The chain has TRBV7-8 and TRBJ2-7; no clear D gene. CDR1 and CDR2 (germline): SGHVS, FQNEAQ. The CDR3 spans 15 residues. The V and J ends lost 2 bases and 6 bases respectively, with 17 bases between them. For the CDR3, the DNA is TGTGCCAGCAGCTTATTGTTCGCAGAGGTCTCCGAGCAGTACTTC. Amino acids: CASSLLFAEVSEQYF.

Written as DNA, the CDR3 is TGTGCCACCAGCCTACTCGATGGTGGTGAGACCCAGTACTTC. It translates to CATSLLDGGETQYF. V is TRBV15 and J is TRBJ2-5; D unresolved. V was cut by 5 bases and J by 5 bases, with 15 bases left in between. This CDR3 region has 14 residues. From germline, CDR1 is LNHNV and CDR2 YYDKDF (reference sequence). The full variable domain, rest sourced from reference TRBV15 and TRBJ2-5, is DAMVIQNPRYQVTQFGKPVTLSCSQTLNHNVMYWYQQKSSQAPKLLFHYYDKDFNNEADTPDNFQSRRPNTSFCFLDIRSPGLGDTAMYLCATSLLDGGETQYFGPGTRLLVL.

This chain connects TRBV2 to TRBJ2-1, with a tentative D call TRBD1 (5 bases). Trimming took off 7 bases at V and 4 bases at J, with 14 bases between the two ends. Per germline, CDR1 SNHLY and CDR2 FYNNEI. The CDR3 contains 14 residues. The DNA of the CDR3 is TGTGCCAGCACCACAGGTAGCCCTTACAATGAGCAGTTCTTC. This gives the protein CASTTGSPYNEQFF.

This chain connects TRBV28 to TRBJ2-7; 13 positions agree with TRBD2. Per germline, CDR1 MDHEN and CDR2 SYDVKM. J was trimmed by 3 bases and V by 6 bases; bases with no gene match: 8. The CDR3 is 16 amino acids. CDR3 residues: CASRPGLAGAFYEQYF. CDR3 bases: TGTGCCAGCAGACCTGGACTAGCGGGAGCGTTCTACGAGCAGTACTTC.